The sequence of this T cell receptor (beta chain) was determined in a study of CD8+CD57+ T cells in acquired aplastic anemia. Genomic DNA, serving as template, underwent TCR beta VDJ and CDR3 profiling. TCRdb reprocessed the reads with MiXCR, giving one entry per CDR3 protein. The table has a few hundred thousand distinct CDR3 sequences, approximately 60% seen once. The germline V gene encodes CDR1 SGDLS and CDR2 YYNGEE. Germline trimming cut 3 bases from V and 3 bases from J; bases unmatched to any gene: 8. The CDR3 sequence is 15 residues long. The rearrangement joins TRBV9 to TRBJ2-7, with 8 bases lining up with TRBD2. This receptor was obtained from a human donor in good health. Material: sorted CD4+, CD8+, or CD8+CD57+ T cells (not recorded which) from PBMCs. For the CDR3, the DNA is TGTGCCAGCAGCGCGGGGGGGGAGCCGTTCTACGAGCAGTACTTC. Translating gives CASSAGGEPFYEQYF.